This T cell receptor beta chain was sequenced for a study of CD8 T cells in ankylosing spondylitis. Study-wide findings and caveats: The clones that were linked to disease were reported to be significantly enriched in matched synovial fluid samples from ankylosing spondylitis patients.

The CDR3 is made up of 14 amino acids. V lost 5 bases, J lost 3 bases, and 14 bases lay in between. The germline V gene encodes CDR1 SGHTA and CDR2 FQGNSA. This clonotype occurred many times. Its target is not known. As the method for making TCR beta libraries, quantitative 5'-RACE with molecular barcodes was used. TCRdb reprocessed the 5' RACE reads with MiXCR, giving one entry per CDR3 protein. The sample has 200,000 to 250,000 distinct CDR3 sequences, roughly 25% seen once. The J gene is TRBJ2-7, the V gene TRBV7-2; D gene unclear. The TCR was taken from a male donor with ankylosing spondylitis or in good health (not recorded which). The sequenced sample consisted of blood, either unsorted or a sorted T cell fraction (not recorded which). The DNA for the CDR3 is TGTGCCAGCAGCCCCTCCAGGACGAGCTACGAGCAGTACTTC. Translated: CASSPSRTSYEQYF.